This is a list of T cell receptor beta chains from one sample in a study of naive and memory T cell subsets. Via MiXCR, TCRdb re-called the 5' RACE reads, giving one row per CDR3 protein. The sample shows roughly 62,000 distinct CDR3 sequences, approximately 8.5% of them seen only once. These receptors all come from a female donor in good health. Both conserved end residues are part of each CDR3. D genes are given only for firm matches. The size field is filled for only some rows; it gives once, few, many or a size class.

clone_size | d_call | cdr3_length | j_call | v_call | cdr3_nt | cdr3_aa
many | TRBD1 | 16 | TRBJ1-4 | TRBV6-2/TRBV6-3 | TGTGCCAGCACCGAAGGGACAGGGCGACCTAATGAAAAACTGTTTTTT | CASTEGTGRPNEKLFF
- | - | 14 | TRBJ2-7 | TRBV3-1 | TGTGCCAGCAGCCCACTGGGCAGGGCGTACGAGCAGTACTTC | CASSPLGRAYEQYF
many | - | 15 | TRBJ1-5 | TRBV9 | TGTGCCAGCAGCTCCAGCCCCTATAGCAATCAGCCCCAGCATTTT | CASSSSPYSNQPQHF
- | - | 13 | TRBJ2-3 | TRBV2 | TGTGCCAGCAGGGGCAGGGATACAGATACGCAGTATTTT | CASRGRDTDTQYF
- | - | 13 | TRBJ2-3 | TRBV6-5 | TGTGCCAGCAGCCCCGAAACGAGCAAGCTTCCGTATTTT | CASSPETSKLPYF
- | - | 13 | TRBJ2-3 | TRBV24-1 | TGTGCCACCAACCGCGAACCGGCAGATACGCAGTATTTT | CATNREPADTQYF
many | TRBD1 | 15 | TRBJ2-2 | TRBV7-3 | TGTGCCAGCAGCCCGGGACAGGGTGCGGCCGGGGAGCTGTTTTTT | CASSPGQGAAGELFF
few | - | 14 | TRBJ1-5 | TRBV12-3/TRBV12-4 | TGTGCCAGCAGCCTGACAGGAGGGAATCAGCCCCAGCATTTT | CASSLTGGNQPQHF
few | - | 15 | TRBJ1-1 | TRBV11-3 | TGTGCCAGCAGCTTAGATGGGGGGCACAGGGACCTGGCTTTCTTT | CASSLDGGHRDLAFF
- | - | 13 | TRBJ1-1 | TRBV30 | TGTGCCTGGAGGGCCGGCCCAAACACTGAAGCTTTCTTT | CAWRAGPNTEAFF
few | TRBD1 | 14 | TRBJ1-2 | TRBV5-4 | TGTGCCAGCAGGGGACAGGGCTTTGACTATGGCTACACCTTC | CASRGQGFDYGYTF
many | TRBD2 | 14 | TRBJ2-1 | TRBV20-1 | TGCAGTGCTAGAGATTGGACTAGCCACAATGAGCAGTTCTTC | CSARDWTSHNEQFF
few | - | 16 | TRBJ2-1 | TRBV19 | TGTGCCAGTAGTCCCAACCCCCAGGGGAGGTCTGTTGAGCAGTTCTTC | CASSPNPQGRSVEQFF
- | - | 13 | TRBJ1-6 | TRBV20-1 | TGCAGTGCTCGACAGGTGGCCCTTTCACCCCTCCACTTT | CSARQVALSPLHF
few | TRBD1 | 17 | TRBJ2-3 | TRBV3-1 | TGTGCCAGCAGCCAGAGACCCGGGACAGGGGTGAAAGATACGCAGTATTTT | CASSQRPGTGVKDTQYF
- | TRBD2 | 15 | TRBJ2-1 | TRBV6-5 | TGTGCCAGCAGCCGACTAGCGCCGTCCTACAATGAGCAGTTCTTC | CASSRLAPSYNEQFF
- | - | 18 | TRBJ2-1 | TRBV6-2/TRBV6-3 | TGTGCCAGCAGTTATGTTTTGCGGAGCCGCCAAAAATACAGGGAGCAGTTCTTC | CASSYVLRSRQKYREQFF
many | - | 14 | TRBJ1-3 | TRBV12-3/TRBV12-4 | TGTGCCAGCAGCCTGGACCGGGGGGCAGACACCATATATTTT | CASSLDRGADTIYF
few | - | 17 | TRBJ1-5 | TRBV6-2/TRBV6-3 | TGTGCCAGCAGTTTTCTCGAATTAGGGTATAGCAATCAGCCCCAGCATTTT | CASSFLELGYSNQPQHF
few | TRBD2 | 16 | TRBJ2-2 | TRBV6-5 | TGTGCCAGCAGTTACTCGATGGGCGGGAGCACCGGGGAGCTGTTTTTT | CASSYSMGGSTGELFF
- | - | 13 | TRBJ2-7 | TRBV12-3/TRBV12-4 | TGTGCCAGCAGCATGGGGGCCGGGGACGAGCAGTACTTC | CASSMGAGDEQYF
many | - | 13 | TRBJ1-5 | TRBV29-1 | TGCAGCGTTGAAGCGGGGGGGGGGCAGCCCCAGCATTTT | CSVEAGGGQPQHF
few | - | 12 | TRBJ2-1 | TRBV19 | TGTGCCAGTAGTAAGGTTGTTAATGAGCAGTTCTTC | CASSKVVNEQFF
few | TRBD2 | 16 | TRBJ2-1 | TRBV30 | TGTGCCTGGAGTAAGGGACTAGCGGGGGGGCGCAATGAGCAGTTCTTC | CAWSKGLAGGRNEQFF
- | - | 14 | TRBJ2-1 | TRBV7-9 | TGTGCCAGCAGCTGGGGGGCCTCTACAAATGAGCAGTTCTTC | CASSWGASTNEQFF
- | - | 14 | TRBJ2-7 | TRBV29-1 | TGCAGCGTTGAACCTGTAGGCAGAAGATACGAGCAGTACTTC | CSVEPVGRRYEQYF
- | - | 15 | TRBJ2-1 | TRBV27 | TGTGCCAGCAGCCCGGACAGAACCATCCCAAATGAGCAGTTCTTC | CASSPDRTIPNEQFF
- | TRBD1 | 16 | TRBJ1-1 | TRBV4-2 | TGTGCCAGCAGCCTTGGGGTAGGACAGGGTAACACTGAAGCTTTCTTT | CASSLGVGQGNTEAFF
many | - | 17 | TRBJ1-2 | TRBV7-9 | TGTGCCAGCAGCTTAACGGGACGTACCCATGAAAACTATGGCTACACCTTC | CASSLTGRTHENYGYTF
medium-sized | - | 12 | TRBJ2-1 | TRBV4-2 | TGTGCCAGCAGCTTCCAGTACAATGAGCAGTTCTTC | CASSFQYNEQFF
- | TRBD2 | 16 | TRBJ2-2 | TRBV20-1 | TGCAGTGCTAGAGATCCGCGGGGGGACCTCACCGGGGAGCTGTTTTTT | CSARDPRGDLTGELFF
few | - | 17 | TRBJ2-7 | TRBV30 | TGTGCCTGGAGTTCTCCCTACTCCCAGGGGTCCTCCTACGAGCAGTACTTC | CAWSSPYSQGSSYEQYF
many | - | 12 | TRBJ1-1 | TRBV7-9 | TGTGCCAGCAGCTTCTCGGATCTACGGGCTTTCTTT | CASSFSDLRAFF
few | - | 17 | TRBJ2-1 | TRBV12-3/TRBV12-4 | TGTGCCAGCAGTTTAGGAGGTCAGGCAGGGTTCTACAATGAGCAGTTCTTC | CASSLGGQAGFYNEQFF
- | - | 14 | TRBJ2-7 | TRBV13 | TGTGCCAGCAGCCAGAGGGTTCGGTCCCACGAGCAGTACTTC | CASSQRVRSHEQYF
- | - | 16 | TRBJ1-3 | TRBV6-5 | TGTGCCAGCAGTTACAGGTCGGGGGCGTCTGGAAACACCATATATTTT | CASSYRSGASGNTIYF
- | - | 15 | TRBJ2-7 | TRBV7-3 | TGTGCCAGCAGCTTAATGGACGGTACAAAATACGAGCAGTACTTC | CASSLMDGTKYEQYF
few | TRBD1 | 15 | TRBJ2-2 | TRBV3-1 | TGTGCCAGCAGCCCGGGACAGGGAACGTCCGGGGAGCTGTTTTTT | CASSPGQGTSGELFF
many | - | 16 | TRBJ2-1 | TRBV28 | TGTGCCAGCAACGAATGGTCTGGGGCGGGGTTATCCGAGCAGTTCTTC | CASNEWSGAGLSEQFF
- | - | 17 | TRBJ1-3 | TRBV19 | TGTGCCAGTAGTCGAAGTACCGGGACAATGGCTGGAAACACCATATATTTT | CASSRSTGTMAGNTIYF
many | TRBD2 | 16 | TRBJ2-5 | TRBV19 | TGTGCCAGTAGTCCTCCTTCTAGCGGGATATCGGAGACCCAGTACTTC | CASSPPSSGISETQYF
many | TRBD1 | 17 | TRBJ1-3 | TRBV11-2 | TGTGCCAGCAGACGACTCGAGACAGGGGGTGATGGAAACACCATATATTTT | CASRRLETGGDGNTIYF
- | TRBD1 | 22 | TRBJ2-4 | TRBV29-1 | TGCAGCGTTGAAGATAGGGGCAGGGGGCAGACGGAGAGGAGCCTAGCCAAAAACATTCAGTACTTC | CSVEDRGRGQTERSLAKNIQYF
- | TRBD2 | 15 | TRBJ2-5 | TRBV5-1 | TGCGCCAGCAGCAGCGGTGTTAGCGGGCAAGAGACCCAGTACTTC | CASSSGVSGQETQYF
few | - | 15 | TRBJ2-7 | TRBV18 | TGTGCCAGCTCACCACGAGGTGGGGGGACCTACGAGCAGTACTTC | CASSPRGGGTYEQYF
many | - | 14 | TRBJ2-7 | TRBV25-1 | TGTGCCAGCAGTTTAGCGGAGACTACTTACGAGCAGTACTTC | CASSLAETTYEQYF
few | TRBD1 | 16 | TRBJ2-5 | TRBV24-1 | TGTGCCACCAGTGATCCCCAAGGACAGGGCGGAGAGACCCAGTACTTC | CATSDPQGQGGETQYF
few | - | 13 | TRBJ2-1 | TRBV29-1 | TGCAGCGTTGCTACGGGAGACCACAATGAGCAGTTCTTC | CSVATGDHNEQFF
few | TRBD1 | 14 | TRBJ2-7 | TRBV29-1 | TGCAGCGTTGCGGGGACAGGGGCTTCCTACGAGCAGTACTTC | CSVAGTGASYEQYF
few | - | 12 | TRBJ2-2 | TRBV29-1 | TGCAGCGTTGAAGCCCAGGCCGGGGAGCTGTTTTTT | CSVEAQAGELFF
many | TRBD1 | 14 | TRBJ1-2 | TRBV12-3/TRBV12-4 | TGTGCCAGCAGTACCGGGACAGAGAGCTATGGCTACACCTTC | CASSTGTESYGYTF